The 26 T cell receptor beta chains in this list originate from one sample, sequenced in a study of blood T cells in healthy people across ages. Using a J-beta primer mix together with a sample-barcoded 5' primer, a second PCR was run for roughly 7 to 12 cycles. TCRdb re-called the 5' RACE reads through MiXCR, storing one row per CDR3 protein. The top ten hold 7.9% of the sample, which has about 1,500,000 distinct CDR3 sequences, 42% seen once. Input material: blood. Every receptor here comes from a woman younger than 35 in good health.

This clonotype has just a few counts. The chain recombines TRBV4-1 with TRBJ1-1; D remains unclear. CDR3 length: 12 residues. V dropped 1 base and J dropped 10 bases, with 10 bases sitting between them. Germline V gene data show CDR1 as MGHRA and CDR2 as YSYEKL. The CDR3 spells CASSQGLRGAFF. The CDR3, as DNA: TGCGCCAGCAGCCAAGGGCTCCGGGGAGCTTTCTTT.

The CDR3 sequence is CASSQDLAGGGYTF. As DNA, the CDR3 is TGCGCCAGCAGCCAAGATCTGGCGGGGGGAGGCTACACCTTC. The chain recombines TRBV4-1 with TRBJ1-2, with a possible D match to TRBD1 (5 bases). The CDR3 length is 14 residues. The germline gives CDR1 MGHRA, CDR2 YSYEKL. V lost 0 bases and J lost 8, with 13 bases in between.

This clonotype showed up many times. CDR3 loop: CASSLRPDEQYF. DNA of the CDR3: TGTGCCAGCAGTTTACGTCCCGACGAGCAGTACTTC. This chain uses TRBV12-3 or TRBV12-4 with TRBJ2-7; D gene uncertain. The V gene lost 2 bases and the J gene lost 5 bases, with 7 bases spanning the gap. This CDR3 comprises 12 residues.

The chain employs TRBV11-2 and TRBJ2-7; a possible D gene is TRBD1 (6 bases). The V end lost 0 bases, the J end lost 6 bases, and 12 bases lay between the germline ends. CDR3 length: 14 residues. Germline values: CDR1 SGHAT, CDR2 FQNNGV. The CDR3 sequence is CASSLETGFGEQYF. The DNA of the CDR3 is TGTGCCAGCAGCTTAGAGACAGGTTTCGGCGAGCAGTACTTC.

The chain uses TRBV12-3 or TRBV12-4 and TRBJ1-2, with D perhaps matching TRBD1 (6 bases). The CDR3 is 14 residues long. Trimming removed 3 bases from V and 7 bases from J, with 15 bases in between. CDR3 in amino acids: CASSFGGPLGGYTF. CDR3 coding DNA: TGTGCCAGCAGTTTTGGGGGCCCGTTGGGTGGCTACACCTTC.

J is TRBJ2-5 and V is TRBV5-6, with a weak D call TRBD2 (6 bases). There are 14 residues in the CDR3. The germline gives CDR1 SGHDT, CDR2 YYEEEE. The ends were cut back, 4 bases at V and 3 bases at J, with 13 bases in the middle. Written as DNA, the CDR3 is TGTGCCAGCAGCCGCGGGAACTTGGAAGAGACCCAGTACTTC. Amino acids: CASSRGNLEETQYF.

This clonotype was found a few times. The chain combines TRBV9 with TRBJ1-6; D may be TRBD1 (6 bases). The CDR3 is 16 residues long. Trimming pared 4 bases from V and 10 bases from J, leaving 21 bases between. Looked up from germline, CDR1 is SGDLS and CDR2 is YYNGEE. CDR3 sequence reads: CASSRGGTGFSSPLHF. CDR3 DNA sequence: TGTGCCAGCAGCAGGGGGGGGACTGGGTTTAGCTCACCCCTCCACTTT.

This clonotype has more than one count but fewer than ten. This chain links TRBV3-1 with TRBJ1-4; perhaps TRBD1 as D (6 bases). Germline CDR1 and CDR2: LGHDT and YNNKEL (reference sequence). V lost 5 bases, J lost 7 bases, and 17 bases lay in between. The CDR3 spans 15 residues. The CDR3 region is CASSSSTGRSEKLFF. DNA of the CDR3: TGTGCCAGCAGCAGTTCAACAGGGAGGAGTGAAAAACTGTTTTTT.

V is TRBV5-4 and J is TRBJ2-1; 10 positions agree with TRBD1. The trim removed 2 bases at V and 2 bases at J, leaving 7 bases unmatched. The CDR3 has 17 amino acids. Germline V lookup: CDR1 SGHNT, CDR2 YYREEE (reference sequence). CDR3 region: CASSLPPTGGPYNEQFF. The CDR3 DNA is TGTGCCAGCAGCTTACCCCCGACAGGGGGCCCCTACAATGAGCAGTTCTTC. Full variable domain (missing parts from reference TRBV5-4 and TRBJ2-1): ETGVTQSPTHLIKTRGQQVTLRCSSQSGHNTVSWYQQALGQGPQFIFQYYREEENGRGNFPPRFSGLQFPNYSSELNVNALELDDSALYLCASSLPPTGGPYNEQFFGPGTRLTVL.

This clonotype appeared many times. The chain combines TRBV10-1 with TRBJ2-7; a weak D match, TRBD1 (6 bases). Germline CDR1 reads WNHNN; CDR2 reads SYGVQD (reference sequence). The CDR3 extends over 14 amino acids. V dropped 2 bases and J dropped 4 bases, with 12 bases sitting between them. Here the CDR3 reads CASSEGGGAYEQYF. CDR3 DNA sequence: TGCGCCAGCAGTGAGGGGGGCGGTGCATACGAGCAGTACTTC.

This chain uses TRBV7-8 with TRBJ2-7, with TRBD1 matching 9 bases. The J call may be in error: the DNA end matches TRBJ2-5 better. Germline V lookup: CDR1 SGHVS, CDR2 FQNEAQ. The CDR3 length is 17 residues. The DNA for the CDR3 is TGTGCCAGCAGCTTGCGGACAGGGGACCCTCGGCGGGAGACCCAGTACTTC. This encodes CASSLRTGDPRRETQYF.

This rearrangement joins TRBV29-1 to TRBJ2-1; D is perhaps TRBD1 or TRBD2 (5 bases each). The CDR3 runs 13 residues. The germline V gene has CDR1 SQVTM and CDR2 ANQGSEA. Trimming cost V 1 base and J 13 bases, with 17 bases left between them. CDR3 loop: CSVEAGPLETQFF. The CDR3 nucleotides read TGCAGCGTTGAAGCGGGACCTTTAGAGACCCAGTTCTTC.

This clonotype was observed a handful of times. The chain carries TRBV12-3 or TRBV12-4 and TRBJ2-7, with D possibly matching TRBD2 (6 bases). The V gene lost 3 bases and the J gene lost 5 bases, with 14 bases spanning the gap. This CDR3 spans 14 amino acids. The CDR3 DNA sequence: TGTGCCAGCAGTTTGACGGGAGCGTCCAACGAGCAGTACTTC. This sequence encodes CASSLTGASNEQYF.

V usage is TRBV25-1 and J usage is TRBJ2-3; 7 nucleotides align to TRBD2. This CDR3 region has 13 residues. Losses at the gene ends were 8 bases for V and 10 bases for J; bases not matched to a gene: 12. Germline CDR1 MGHDK, CDR2 SYGVNS. CDR3 sequence (DNA): TGTGCCAGCGGCCCGCCCGTCAGCGGGGCGCAGTATTTT. It specifies CASGPPVSGAQYF.

This clonotype occurred a few times. The J gene is TRBJ1-4, the V gene TRBV29-1; the match to TRBD1 covers 11 bases. The CDR3 consists of 15 residues. Germline lookup yields CDR1 SQVTM and CDR2 ANQGSEA. The V and J ends lost 6 bases and 8 bases, in that order; junction bases with no gene match: 11. The chain's CDR3 is CSVRRTGGAEEKLFF. The CDR3 region has the DNA TGCAGCGTCCGTCGGACAGGGGGCGCGGAGGAAAAACTGTTTTTT.

The chain has TRBV6-1 and TRBJ2-7; TRBD2 matches at 12 bases. CDR1 and CDR2 (germline): MNHNS, SASEGT. The V segment lost 0 bases and the J segment 3 bases; nucleotides outside the gene matches: 3. The CDR3 is 16 amino acids. CDR3 amino acids: CASSEAASGRGYEQYF. DNA of the CDR3: TGTGCCAGCAGTGAAGCGGCTAGCGGGAGGGGCTACGAGCAGTACTTC.

This clonotype was observed a handful of times. The J gene is TRBJ2-7, the V gene TRBV14, with D unresolved. Germline values: CDR1 SGHDN, CDR2 FVKESK. This CDR3 is built from 16 residues. Trimming took off 0 bases at V and 2 bases at J, with 14 bases between the two ends. CDR3 nucleotides: TGTGCCAGCAGCCAAGATTGGTCGCGAGGAACCTACGAGCAGTACTTC. Amino acids: CASSQDWSRGTYEQYF.

The V call is TRBV24-1, the J call TRBJ2-5; possible D gene TRBD1, 6 bases. CDR1 and CDR2 from the germline V gene are KGHDR and SFDVKD. This CDR3 region has 13 residues. V gave up 4 bases and J gave up 13 bases, with 18 bases separating them. The CDR3 DNA reads TGTGCCACCAGTGACGGTACCGGGACACCTCCGTACTTC. Amino acids: CATSDGTGTPPYF.

The chain links TRBV20-1 to TRBJ2-1, with 10 bases aligning to TRBD2. Germline CDR1 reads DFQATT; CDR2 reads SNEGSKA (reference sequence). This CDR3 region has 14 residues. V gave up 7 bases and J gave up 9 bases; unmatched junction bases: 12. CDR3 region: CSVSTASGRSEQFF. The DNA for the CDR3 is TGCAGTGTTAGTACAGCTAGCGGGAGATCTGAGCAGTTCTTC.

This chain connects TRBV12-3 or TRBV12-4 to TRBJ2-7; no definite D call. The CDR3 runs to 14 residues. The V and J ends lost 4 bases and 5 bases respectively, with 15 bases between them. CDR3 residues: CASSWASLVDEQYF. The CDR3 DNA reads as TGTGCCAGCAGTTGGGCCTCCCTCGTGGACGAGCAGTACTTC.

This clonotype was seen many times. The rearrangement uses TRBV4-2 and TRBJ2-1; D is perhaps TRBD2 (5 bases). Germline V gene lookup returns CDR1 LGHNA and CDR2 YNFKEQ. The CDR3 length is 15 residues. V was cut by 3 bases and J by 6 bases, with 15 bases left in between. CDR3 DNA: TGTGCCAGCAGCCAGGAGACCGGGAACCGCAATGAGCAGTTCTTC. Translating gives CASSQETGNRNEQFF.

Note on this clonotype: One junction end does not reproduce the germline sequence, and a read error may be involved. V gene TRBV28 combines with J gene TRBJ2-5, with TRBD1 identical over 7 bases. Germline V gives CDR1 MDHEN, CDR2 SYDVKM. The CDR3 contains 16 residues. This chain's CDR3 is CASSLNFGTDQGTQYF. Here the CDR3 DNA reads TGTGCCAGCAGTTTAAACTTTGGGACAGACCAAGGGACCCAGTACTTC.

The chain recombines TRBV10-3 with TRBJ2-1; TRBD2 matches 7 bases. V lost 7 bases to trimming and J lost 7 bases; unmatched junction nucleotides: 7. In germline, CDR1 is ENHRY, CDR2 SYGVKD. The CDR3 runs 13 residues. The DNA of the CDR3 is TGTGCCATCAATGCTGGTAGCGGGAATGAGCAGTTCTTC. Protein product: CAINAGSGNEQFF.

The gene calls are TRBV2 and TRBJ2-7; 11 positions match TRBD2. The J call may be faulty, since TRBJ2-5 better matches the DNA end. The germline V gene encodes CDR1 SNHLY and CDR2 FYNNEI. CDR3 length: 14 amino acids. CDR3 sequence reads: CASRPLAGAETQYF. CDR3 sequence (DNA): TGTGCCAGCAGGCCACTAGCGGGGGCCGAGACCCAGTACTTC.

This clonotype occurred many times. The rearrangement joins TRBV12-3 or TRBV12-4 to TRBJ1-2; D unresolved. V was shortened by 5 bases and J by 4 bases, with 8 bases between the two germline ends. The CDR3 consists of 12 residues. In DNA, the CDR3 is TGTGCCAGCAGTCAGGCAGCCTATGGCTACACCTTC. As protein: CASSQAAYGYTF.

This rearrangement joins TRBV29-1 to TRBJ2-1, with unresolved D. V lost 3 bases and J lost 5, with 11 bases in between. Looked up from germline, CDR1 is SQVTM and CDR2 is ANQGSEA. The CDR3 consists of 13 residues. The CDR3 loop is CSVENWPDNEQFF. Here the CDR3 DNA reads TGCAGCGTTGAGAACTGGCCCGACAATGAGCAGTTCTTC.